The TCR beta chain under discussion was sequenced for a study of shared clonotypes between healthy human individuals. Looking at the study overall: Donor ages ranged 18 to 49 years: two women, a few men.

TCRdb's copy holds only in-frame clones and misses some; the assay was immunoSEQ multiplex PCR. This table holds 1,500,000 or so clones, around 97% found once. Per the germline V gene, CDR1 is SGHDT and CDR2 is YYEEEE. V was cut by 3 bases and J by 8 bases, with 16 bases left in between. This CDR3 has 14 residues. The sequenced sample consisted of naive CD4+ T cells sorted from blood. As to subset: CD45RA+ positively selected. This receptor was obtained from a man younger than 45 in good health. This rearrangement joins TRBV5-6 to TRBJ2-3; D is tentatively TRBD1 or TRBD2 (5 bases each). CDR3: CASSYQDEGTTQYF. As DNA, the CDR3 is TGTGCCAGCAGCTATCAGGACGAGGGGACTACGCAGTATTTT. The full variable domain, its missing parts supplied by reference TRBV5-6 and TRBJ2-3, is DAGVTQSPTHLIKTRGQQVTLRCSPKSGHDTVSWYQQALGQGPQFIFQYYEEEERQRGNFPDRFSGHQFPNYSSELNVNALLLGDSALYLCASSYQDEGTTQYFGPGTRLTVL.